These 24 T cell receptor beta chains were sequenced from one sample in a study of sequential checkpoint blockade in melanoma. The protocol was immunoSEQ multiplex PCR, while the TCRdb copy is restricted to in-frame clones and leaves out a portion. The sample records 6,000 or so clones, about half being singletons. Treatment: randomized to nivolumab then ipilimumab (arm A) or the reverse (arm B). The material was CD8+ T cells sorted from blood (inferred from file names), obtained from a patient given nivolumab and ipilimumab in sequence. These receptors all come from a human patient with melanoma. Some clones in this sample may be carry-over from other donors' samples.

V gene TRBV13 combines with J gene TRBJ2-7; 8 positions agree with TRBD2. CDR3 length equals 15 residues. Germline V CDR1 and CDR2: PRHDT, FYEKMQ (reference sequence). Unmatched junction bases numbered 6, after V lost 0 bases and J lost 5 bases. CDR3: CASSLGSGGPHEQYF. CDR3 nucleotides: TGTGCCAGCAGCTTAGGGTCGGGGGGGCCTCACGAGCAGTACTTC.

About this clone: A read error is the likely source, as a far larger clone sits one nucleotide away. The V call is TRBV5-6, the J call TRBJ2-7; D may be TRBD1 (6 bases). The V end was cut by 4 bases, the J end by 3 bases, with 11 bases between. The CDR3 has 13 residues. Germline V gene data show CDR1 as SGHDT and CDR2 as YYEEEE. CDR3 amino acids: CASSPPDSYEQYF. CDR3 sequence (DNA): TGTGCCAGCAGCCCACCGGACAGCTACGAGCAGTACTTC.

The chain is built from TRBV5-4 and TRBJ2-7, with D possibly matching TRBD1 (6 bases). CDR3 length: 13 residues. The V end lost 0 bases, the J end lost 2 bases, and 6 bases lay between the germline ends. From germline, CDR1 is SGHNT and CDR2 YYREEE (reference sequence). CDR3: CASSLGGPYEQYF. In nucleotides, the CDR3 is TGTGCCAGCAGCTTGGGGGGGCCCTACGAGCAGTACTTC. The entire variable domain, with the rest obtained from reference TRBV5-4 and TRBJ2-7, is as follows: ETGVTQSPTHLIKTRGQQVTLRCSSQSGHNTVSWYQQALGQGPQFIFQYYREEENGRGNFPPRFSGLQFPNYSSELNVNALELDDSALYLCASSLGGPYEQYFGPGTRLTVT.

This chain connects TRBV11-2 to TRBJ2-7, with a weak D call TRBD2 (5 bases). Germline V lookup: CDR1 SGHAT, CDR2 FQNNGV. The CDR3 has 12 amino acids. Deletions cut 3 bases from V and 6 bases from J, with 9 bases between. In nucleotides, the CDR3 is TGTGCCAGCAGCTTCGAGGGTTCCGAGCAGTACTTC. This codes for CASSFEGSEQYF.

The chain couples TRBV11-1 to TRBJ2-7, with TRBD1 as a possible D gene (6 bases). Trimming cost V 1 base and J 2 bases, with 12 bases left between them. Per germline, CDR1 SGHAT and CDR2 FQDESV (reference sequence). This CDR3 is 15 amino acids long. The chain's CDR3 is CASSLVSQGPYEQYF. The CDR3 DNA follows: TGTGCCAGCAGCTTAGTATCCCAGGGGCCCTACGAGCAGTACTTC.

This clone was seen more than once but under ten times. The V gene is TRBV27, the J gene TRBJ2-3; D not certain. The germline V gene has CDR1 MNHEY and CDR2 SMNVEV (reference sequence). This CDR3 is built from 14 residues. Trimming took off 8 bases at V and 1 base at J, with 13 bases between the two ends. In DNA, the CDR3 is TGTGCCAGCTCCCTCTCGGCGGGCACAGATACGCAGTATTTT. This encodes CASSLSAGTDTQYF.

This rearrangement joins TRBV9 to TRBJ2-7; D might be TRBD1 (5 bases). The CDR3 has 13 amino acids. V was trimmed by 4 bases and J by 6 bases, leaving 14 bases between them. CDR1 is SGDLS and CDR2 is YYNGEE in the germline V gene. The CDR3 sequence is CASSHQGEVEQYF. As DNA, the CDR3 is TGTGCCAGCAGCCACCAGGGTGAGGTCGAGCAGTACTTC.

The CDR3 nucleotides read TGTGCCAGCAGCTTCGGCGTTCGACAGCCTTCCTACGAGCAGTACTTC. As protein: CASSFGVRQPSYEQYF. The chain employs TRBV7-8 and TRBJ2-7; a possible D gene is TRBD1 (5 bases). CDR3 size: 16 residues. The germline CDR1 and CDR2 sequences are SGHVS and FQNEAQ. V lost 3 bases to trimming and J lost 1 base, with 16 bases between them.

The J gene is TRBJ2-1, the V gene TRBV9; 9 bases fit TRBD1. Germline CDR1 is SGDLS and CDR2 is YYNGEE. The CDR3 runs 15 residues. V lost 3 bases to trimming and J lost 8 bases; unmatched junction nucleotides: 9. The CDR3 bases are TGTGCCAGCAGCGCTTCTTTACAGGGGGCCGATGAGCAGTTCTTC. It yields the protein CASSASLQGADEQFF. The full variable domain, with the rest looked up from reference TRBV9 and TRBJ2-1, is DSGVTQTPKHLITATGQRVTLRCSPRSGDLSVYWYQQSLDQGLQFLIQYYNGEERAKGNILERFSAQQFPDLHSELNLSSLELGDSALYFCASSASLQGADEQFFGPGTRLTVL.

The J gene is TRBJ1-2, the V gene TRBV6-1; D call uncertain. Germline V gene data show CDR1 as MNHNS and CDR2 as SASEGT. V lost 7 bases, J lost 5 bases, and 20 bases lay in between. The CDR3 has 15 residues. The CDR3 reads CASTLGEGFRYGYTF. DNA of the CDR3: TGTGCCAGCACACTAGGAGAGGGTTTTCGATATGGCTACACCTTC.

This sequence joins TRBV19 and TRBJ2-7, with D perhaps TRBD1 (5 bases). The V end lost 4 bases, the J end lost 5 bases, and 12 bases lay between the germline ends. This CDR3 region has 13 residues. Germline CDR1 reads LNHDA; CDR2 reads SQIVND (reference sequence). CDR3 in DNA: TGTGCCAGTAGTAAGTGGGGCAGGGACGAGCAGTACTTC. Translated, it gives CASSKWGRDEQYF. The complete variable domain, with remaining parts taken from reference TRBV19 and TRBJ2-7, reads DGGITQSPKYLFRKEGQNVTLSCEQNLNHDAMYWYRQDPGQGLRLIYYSQIVNDFQKGDIAEGYSVSREKKESFPLTVTSAQKNPTAFYLCASSKWGRDEQYFGPGTRLTVT.

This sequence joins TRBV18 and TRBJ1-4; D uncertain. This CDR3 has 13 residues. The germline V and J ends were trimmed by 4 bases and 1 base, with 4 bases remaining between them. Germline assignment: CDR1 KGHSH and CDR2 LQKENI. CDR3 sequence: CASSRRTNEKLFF. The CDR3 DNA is TGTGCCAGCTCACGCAGAACTAATGAAAAACTGTTTTTT.

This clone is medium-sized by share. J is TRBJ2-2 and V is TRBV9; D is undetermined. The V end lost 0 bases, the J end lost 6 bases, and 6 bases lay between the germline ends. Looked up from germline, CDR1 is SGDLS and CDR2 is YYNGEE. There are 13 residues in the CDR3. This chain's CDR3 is CASSVGGPGELFF. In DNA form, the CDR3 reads TGTGCCAGCAGCGTAGGAGGTCCCGGGGAGCTGTTTTTT.

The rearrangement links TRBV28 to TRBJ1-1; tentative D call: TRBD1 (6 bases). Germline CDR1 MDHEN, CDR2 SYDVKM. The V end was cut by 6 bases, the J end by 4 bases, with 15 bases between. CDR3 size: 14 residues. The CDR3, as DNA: TGTGCCAGCAGCTTCTTTCAGGGGAGCACTGAAGCTTTCTTT. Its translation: CASSFFQGSTEAFF.

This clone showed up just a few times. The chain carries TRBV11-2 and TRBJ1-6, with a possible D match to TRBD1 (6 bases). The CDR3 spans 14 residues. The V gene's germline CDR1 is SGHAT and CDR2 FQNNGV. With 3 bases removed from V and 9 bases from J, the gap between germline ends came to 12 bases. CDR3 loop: CASSLGQTSSPLHF. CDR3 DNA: TGTGCCAGCAGCTTGGGACAAACGAGTTCACCCCTCCACTTT.

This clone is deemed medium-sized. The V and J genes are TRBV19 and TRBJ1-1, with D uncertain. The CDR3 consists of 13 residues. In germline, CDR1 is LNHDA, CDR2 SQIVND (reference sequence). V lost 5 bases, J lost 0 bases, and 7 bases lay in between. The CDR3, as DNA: TGTGCCAGTAGTCCAGACATGAACACTGAAGCTTTCTTT. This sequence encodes CASSPDMNTEAFF.

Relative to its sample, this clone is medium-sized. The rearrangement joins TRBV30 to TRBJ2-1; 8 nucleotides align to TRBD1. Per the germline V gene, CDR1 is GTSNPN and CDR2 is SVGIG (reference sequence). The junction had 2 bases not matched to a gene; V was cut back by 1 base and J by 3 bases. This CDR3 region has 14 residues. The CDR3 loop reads CAWSGDRGYNEQFF. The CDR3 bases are TGTGCCTGGAGTGGTGACAGGGGCTACAATGAGCAGTTCTTC.

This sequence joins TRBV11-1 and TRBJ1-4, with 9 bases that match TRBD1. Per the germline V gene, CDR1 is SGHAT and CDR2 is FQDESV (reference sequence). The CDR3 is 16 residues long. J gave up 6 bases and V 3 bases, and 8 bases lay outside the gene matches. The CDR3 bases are TGTGCCAGCAGCTTCGCCGACAGGGGGGAAGATGAAAAACTGTTTTTT. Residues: CASSFADRGEDEKLFF.

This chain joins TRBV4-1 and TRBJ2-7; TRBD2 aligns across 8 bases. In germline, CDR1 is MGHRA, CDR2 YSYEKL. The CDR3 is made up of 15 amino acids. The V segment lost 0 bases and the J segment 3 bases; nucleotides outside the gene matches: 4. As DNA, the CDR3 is TGCGCCAGCAGCCAAGAACGGGGGGGGTTCTACGAGCAGTACTTC. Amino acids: CASSQERGGFYEQYF.

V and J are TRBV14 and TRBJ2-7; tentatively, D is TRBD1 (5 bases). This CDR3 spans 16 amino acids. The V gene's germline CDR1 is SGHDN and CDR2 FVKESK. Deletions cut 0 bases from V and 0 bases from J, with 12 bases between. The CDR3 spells CASSQDPTVFSYEQYF. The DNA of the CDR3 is TGTGCCAGCAGCCAAGACCCGACAGTATTCTCCTACGAGCAGTACTTC.

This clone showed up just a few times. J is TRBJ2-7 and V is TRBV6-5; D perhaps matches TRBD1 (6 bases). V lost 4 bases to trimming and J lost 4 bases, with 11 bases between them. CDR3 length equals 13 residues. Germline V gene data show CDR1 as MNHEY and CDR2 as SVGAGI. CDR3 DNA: TGTGCCAGCAGTTTGGCCCAGGGGTACGAGCAGTACTTC. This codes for CASSLAQGYEQYF.

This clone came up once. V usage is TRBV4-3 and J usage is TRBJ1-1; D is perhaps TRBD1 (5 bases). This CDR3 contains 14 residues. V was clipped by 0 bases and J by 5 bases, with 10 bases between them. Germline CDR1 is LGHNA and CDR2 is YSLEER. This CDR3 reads CASSQDIGVTEAFF. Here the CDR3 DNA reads TGCGCCAGCAGCCAAGATATAGGGGTTACTGAAGCTTTCTTT.

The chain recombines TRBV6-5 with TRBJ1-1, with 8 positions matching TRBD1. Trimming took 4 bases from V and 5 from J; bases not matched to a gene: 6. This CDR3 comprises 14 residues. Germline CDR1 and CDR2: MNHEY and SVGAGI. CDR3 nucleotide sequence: TGTGCCAGCAGTTTTCTTGACAGGGGTACTGAAGCTTTCTTT. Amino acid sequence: CASSFLDRGTEAFF.

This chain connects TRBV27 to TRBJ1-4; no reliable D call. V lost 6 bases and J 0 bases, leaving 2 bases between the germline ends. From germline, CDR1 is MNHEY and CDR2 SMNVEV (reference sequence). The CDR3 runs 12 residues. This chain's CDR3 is CASSATNEKLFF. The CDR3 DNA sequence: TGTGCCAGCAGCGCAACTAATGAAAAACTGTTTTTT.